This is a list of T cell receptor beta chains from one sample in a study of blood T cell repertoires in COVID-19. TCRdb's copy holds only in-frame clones and misses some; the assay was immunoSEQ multiplex PCR. The profile shows 200,000 to 250,000 clones, around 80% of them singletons. Sequencing input: peripheral blood. The receptors were sampled from a woman in her 70s with acute or convalescent COVID-19. Each CDR3 is given with its conserved first and last residue. D genes are given only for firm matches. Clone sizes are given selectively: once, few, many, or a class where the clone is expanded.

d_call: TRBD1
v_call: TRBV30
clone_size: -
j_call: TRBJ1-5
cdr3_nt: TGTGCCTGGAGTGTACCCCCCACAGGGGCCCGCAATCAGCCCCAGCATTTT
cdr3_aa: CAWSVPPTGARNQPQHF

d_call: TRBD1
v_call: TRBV5-1
clone_size: -
j_call: TRBJ2-1
cdr3_nt: TGCGCCAGCAGCCCCACAGGGGCGCACAACAATGAGCAGTTCTTC
cdr3_aa: CASSPTGAHNNEQFF

d_call: TRBD1
v_call: TRBV30
clone_size: -
j_call: TRBJ1-1
cdr3_nt: TGTGCCTGGAGTTGGGACAGGGGAACTGAAGCTTTCTTT
cdr3_aa: CAWSWDRGTEAFF

d_call: TRBD1
v_call: TRBV6-5
clone_size: few
j_call: TRBJ1-1
cdr3_nt: TGTGCCAGCAGCCTCAGGGGGGACATGAACACTGAAGCTTTCTTT
cdr3_aa: CASSLRGDMNTEAFF

d_call: TRBD2
v_call: TRBV7-8
clone_size: once
j_call: TRBJ2-1
cdr3_nt: TGTGCCAGCAGCCTGCCGGCCGGGACTAGCGGGACAAAGGAGCAGTTCTTC
cdr3_aa: CASSLPAGTSGTKEQFF

d_call: TRBD1
v_call: TRBV6-6
clone_size: -
j_call: TRBJ1-2
cdr3_nt: TGTGCCAGCAGTTTGCCGGGACAGTATGGCTACACCTTC
cdr3_aa: CASSLPGQYGYTF

d_call: -
v_call: TRBV20-1
clone_size: few
j_call: TRBJ2-3
cdr3_nt: TGCAGTGCTAGTGGGGCAAGGGGAACTAGCACAGATACGCAGTATTTT
cdr3_aa: CSASGARGTSTDTQYF

d_call: TRBD1
v_call: TRBV27
clone_size: -
j_call: TRBJ2-7
cdr3_nt: TGTGCCAGCGGGACAGGTTACGAGCAGTACTTC
cdr3_aa: CASGTGYEQYF

d_call: -
v_call: TRBV28
clone_size: few
j_call: TRBJ2-3
cdr3_nt: TGTGCCAGCAGTCAAGGGACTGCCGGGGATACGCAGTATTTT
cdr3_aa: CASSQGTAGDTQYF

d_call: TRBD1
v_call: TRBV5-1
clone_size: once
j_call: TRBJ1-1
cdr3_nt: TGCGCCAGCAGCTCTGGACAGGGATATAACACTGAAGCTTTCTTT
cdr3_aa: CASSSGQGYNTEAFF

d_call: -
v_call: TRBV2
clone_size: -
j_call: TRBJ1-3
cdr3_nt: TGTGCCAGCAGTGAACAGGACTTCTCTGGAAACACCATATATTTT
cdr3_aa: CASSEQDFSGNTIYF

d_call: -
v_call: TRBV29-1
clone_size: -
j_call: TRBJ1-6
cdr3_nt: TGCAGCGTCGGATGGGATACGGGGTCACCCCTCCACTTT
cdr3_aa: CSVGWDTGSPLHF

d_call: TRBD1
v_call: TRBV14
clone_size: -
j_call: TRBJ2-7
cdr3_nt: TGTGCCAGCAGCCGCTCGGGACAGGCTTCCTACGAGCAGTACTTC
cdr3_aa: CASSRSGQASYEQYF

d_call: TRBD1
v_call: TRBV30
clone_size: -
j_call: TRBJ1-5
cdr3_nt: TGTGCCTGGAGCCTCGGACAGGGGAGAGATCTGGCGGATATCGGCAATCAGCCCCAGCATTTT
cdr3_aa: CAWSLGQGRDLADIGNQPQHF

d_call: TRBD1
v_call: TRBV27
clone_size: -
j_call: TRBJ2-7
cdr3_nt: TGTGCCAGCAGTTTACTAGGACAGGGGGGGCCCTACGAGCAGTACTTC
cdr3_aa: CASSLLGQGGPYEQYF

d_call: -
v_call: TRBV18
clone_size: -
j_call: TRBJ1-3
cdr3_nt: TGTGCCAGCTCACCAGTCAGGGAAAGCTCTGGAAACACCATATATTTT
cdr3_aa: CASSPVRESSGNTIYF

d_call: -
v_call: TRBV7-9
clone_size: -
j_call: TRBJ2-3
cdr3_nt: TGTGCCAGCAGCTTGAAAACTCCCGTTAGCACAGATACGCAGTATTTT
cdr3_aa: CASSLKTPVSTDTQYF